The source of this TCR beta chain is a study of shared clonotypes between healthy human individuals (TCRdb year 2020). The study in broad terms: The cohort included a few men and a couple of women between 18 and 49 years of age. For each donor, CD4 naive and CD4 memory were each given three plates, CD8 naive was given two plates, and CD8 memory was given one plate. Blood TCR repertoires of roughly five healthy adults were deeply sequenced to estimate repertoire size and the extent of clonotype sharing between individuals. Different laboratories and diverse techniques were used to prepare libraries and sequence TCR repertoires, to increase sequencing depth and limit assay-specific biases. Between about 0.8 and 9 billion PBMCs per donor were obtained by leukapheresis.

Details on this clone: Its specific antigen is unknown. Base qualities are not at hand, and no much larger clone is one base apart.

TCR CDR3 regions were amplified from genomic DNA by multiplex PCR using the deep immunoSEQ assay. Genomic DNA extracted from each cell subset was distributed evenly over all wells of several immunoSEQ 96-well plates, and each plate served as one replicate. For sorted subsets, roughly 200 ng of genomic DNA, equivalent to some 33,000 T cell genomes, went into each replicate PCR. Purified libraries were quantified with a Qubit 3.0 fluorometer, sized on a Bioanalyzer 2100, and re-quantified with the KAPA Library Quantification kit. A separate single-read 150-cycle Illumina NextSeq 550 flow cell was used to sequence each immunoSEQ 96-well plate. Per the original workflow: Because the immunoSEQ output held only junctional sequences and lacked quality scores, the filtering could not match the filtering applied to full-length reads. Sequences were annotated with PyIR, a Python wrapper for IgBLAST v1.9, and V/J genes and CDR3 were assigned using IMGT germline references. Reads were removed for weak V/J assignments (E-value above 1e-6), missing CDR3, stop codons, out-of-frame junctions, or ambiguous translated residues. V3J clonotypes were defined as sequences sharing the same inferred V gene, J gene, and CDR3 amino acid sequence. The percentage overlap between two repertoires was calculated by dividing the number of shared unique clonotypes by the size of the smaller repertoire. Three approaches were used to assess repertoire richness: RTK rarefaction, the Chao1 estimator, and Recon v2.1 estimates of unobserved clonotypes. For all TCRbeta clonotypes obtained by the gDNA method from a few donors, generation probabilities were computed with OLGA. What TCRdb holds here is the immuneACCESS table cut down to in-frame rearrangements. Part of the clones is not present; checked against another copy, under half of the missing clones reflect an unresolved V gene, and the others are unexplained. For V, J and clone size, that table is used; D and trimming come from the DNA. The sample includes under 550,000 clones, with less than 96% observed a single time. Roughly 0.06% of the sample rests with the top ten.

V loses 9 bases, J loses 8 bases, and the germline ends lie 11 bases apart. The germline V gene (reference sequence) gives CDR1 as MNHEY and CDR2 as SMNVEV. Its CDR3 holds 11 amino acids, cysteine through phenylalanine. The entry retains the CDR3 DNA only, 33 bases that are in frame from base 1. The donors were healthy, HIV-negative adults with no recently reported acute infections or vaccinations. All donors were Caucasian adults living in Nashville, Tennessee, USA. CD4+ T cells were enriched through magnetic negative selection, after which naive cells were positively selected on CD45RA and the remaining negative fraction served as the memory subset. Blood was collected by leukapheresis, and PBMCs were isolated by Ficoll-Histopaque density gradient centrifugation and then cryopreserved in liquid nitrogen vapor phase. Analytical flow cytometry was used to check the purity and quantity of every magnetically sorted T cell population. Each sorted fraction had its genomic DNA isolated and then quantified by UV absorbance on a Nanodrop 2000c.

Broad study findings and their caveats: Incomplete sequencing was indicated by rarefaction of sorted-subset datasets, despite the large sequencing depth. The genetic and exposure-history diversity represented was limited by the small number of donors. Sampling was restricted to blood, and TCR repertoires in tissue are likely to differ from TCR repertoires in blood. Naive subsets generally had larger estimated clonotype richness than memory subsets. About 4.5% of naive CD4, 3% to 4% of naive CD8, about 2.4% of memory CD4, and approximately 0.4% of memory CD8 clonotypes were shared across several donors. Pairwise subsampling led to the expectation that sequencing depth would affect the degree of clonotype sharing among donors. Clonotypes shared by all four sorted-subset donors showed higher generation probabilities than non-shared clonotypes.

The source is a woman in her thirties in good health. Sequenced sample: naive CD4+ T cells sorted from blood. The cell subset or site label here, explained by the study, means: CD45RA+ positively selected. The chain is made from TRBV27 and TRBJ2-1; the best D guess is TRBD2, with 5 bases matching. The DNA sequence follows: TGTGCCAGTAGGAGGCTGGATGAGCAGTTCTTC. Its protein product is CASRRLDEQFF.